The entry that follows covers one T cell receptor (beta chain) sequence. This sample was included in a study of blood T cell repertoires in COVID-19. Authors' methods: Amplification with reference gene primers provided the estimates of nucleated cell counts. The table came from immunoSEQ multiplex PCR; TCRdb's copy has only in-frame clones and leaves some out. The V and J calls and clone size come from that table; D and trimming were worked out from the DNA. The table records about 11,000 clones, approximately 88% of them present only once. The sample comprised peripheral blood. The source is a human donor in a cohort sampled during active COVID-19.

The DNA of the CDR3 is TGTGCCAGTAGCCTTCTCTCGGGGGTAAAAGGGGGCTACACCTTC. Translation gives CASSLLSGVKGGYTF. This sequence joins TRBV19 and TRBJ1-2; a weak D match, TRBD1 (5 bases). The CDR3 runs to 15 residues. The V end lost 6 bases, the J end lost 8 bases, and 22 bases lay between the germline ends. Germline CDR1 LNHDA, CDR2 SQIVND (reference sequence).